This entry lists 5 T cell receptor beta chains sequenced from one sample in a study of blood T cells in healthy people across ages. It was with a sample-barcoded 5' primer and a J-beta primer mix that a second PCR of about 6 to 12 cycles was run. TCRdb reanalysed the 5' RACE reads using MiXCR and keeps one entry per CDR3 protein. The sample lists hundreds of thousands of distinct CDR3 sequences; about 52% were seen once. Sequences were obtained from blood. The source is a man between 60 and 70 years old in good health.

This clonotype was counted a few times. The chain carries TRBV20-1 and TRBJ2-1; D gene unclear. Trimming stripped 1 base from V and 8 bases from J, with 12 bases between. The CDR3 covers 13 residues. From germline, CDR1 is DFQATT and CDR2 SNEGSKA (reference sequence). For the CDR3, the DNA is TGCAGTGCTAGAGGTGGTCGCTGGGATGAGCAGTTCTTC. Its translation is CSARGGRWDEQFF.

In DNA form, the CDR3 reads TGTGCCAGCAGCCAAGATCTGGCTAGCGGGGGGGGGACCCAGTACTTC. This sequence encodes CASSQDLASGGGTQYF. The chain is built from TRBV3-1 and TRBJ2-7; TRBD2 matches at 12 bases. With the DNA end fitting TRBJ2-5 better, the J assignment may be wrong. Germline V CDR1 and CDR2: LGHDT, YNNKEL (reference sequence). The CDR3 totals 16 residues.

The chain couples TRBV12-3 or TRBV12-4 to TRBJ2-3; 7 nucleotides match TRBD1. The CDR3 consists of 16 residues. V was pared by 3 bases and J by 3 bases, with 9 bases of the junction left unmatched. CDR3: CASSFGQVAATDTQYF. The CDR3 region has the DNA TGTGCCAGCAGTTTCGGACAGGTCGCTGCTACAGATACGCAGTATTTT.

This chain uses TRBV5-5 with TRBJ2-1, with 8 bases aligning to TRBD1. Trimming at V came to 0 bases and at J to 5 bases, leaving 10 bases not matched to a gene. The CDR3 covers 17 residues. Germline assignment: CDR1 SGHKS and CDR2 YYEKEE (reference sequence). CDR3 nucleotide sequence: TGTGCCAGCAGCTTGGCTTTGGCGGTACAGGGGGACAATGAGCAGTTCTTC. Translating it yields CASSLALAVQGDNEQFF.

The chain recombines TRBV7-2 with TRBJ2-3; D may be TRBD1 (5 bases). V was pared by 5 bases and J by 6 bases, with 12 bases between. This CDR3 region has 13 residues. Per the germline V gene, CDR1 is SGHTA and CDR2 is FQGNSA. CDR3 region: CASSDTGWDTQYF. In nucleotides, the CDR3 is TGTGCCAGCAGCGACACAGGTTGGGATACGCAGTATTTT.